The next 16 T cell receptor beta chains were all read from a single sample in a study of vaccination effects on CD4 cells after COVID-19. Expansion of antigen-specific CD4+ T cells with viral peptide pools was carried out by the ViraFEST assay before sequencing. Once cultured for under 11 days, the cells underwent separation to obtain CD4+ T cells. The vaccine given was either BNT162b2 or mRNA-1273, in two doses. Their target antigens are unknown. Repertoires were generated with immunoSEQ multiplex PCR, while TCRdb's copy carries only in-frame clones and drops some. The profile shows some 29,000 clones, about 73% of them singletons. Specimen: CD4+ T cells from PBMCs cultured with HCoV-OC43 spike peptides, collected after COVID-19 vaccination. The subset denotes: HCoV-OC43 spike overlapping peptide pool stimulation. The origin of the receptors is a human donor who received a COVID-19 vaccine.

The chain uses TRBV6-5 and TRBJ2-1, with 11 bases lining up with TRBD2. The germline gives CDR1 MNHEY, CDR2 SVGAGI. J gave up 4 bases and V 11 bases, and 1 base lay outside the gene matches. The CDR3 has 12 amino acids. The CDR3 spells CAGTSGYNEQFF. The CDR3 DNA reads as TGTGCCGGGACTAGCGGTTACAATGAGCAGTTCTTC.

The rearrangement links TRBV2 to TRBJ2-1, with TRBD2 matching over 9 bases. The CDR3 contains 15 residues. Per germline, CDR1 SNHLY and CDR2 FYNNEI. V trimming: 1 base; J trimming: 4 bases; junction bases outside the gene matches: 2. CDR3 DNA sequence: TGTGCCAGCAGTGAAGATAGCGGGGGTTACAATGAGCAGTTCTTC. Translation gives CASSEDSGGYNEQFF.

The genes are TRBV6-5 and TRBJ1-4, with unresolved D. This CDR3 contains 13 residues. Germline V gene sequence: CDR1 MNHEY, CDR2 SVGAGI. Trimming stripped 6 bases from V and 4 bases from J, with 9 bases between. The CDR3 reads CASRTRINEKLFF. Written as DNA, the CDR3 is TGTGCCAGCAGAACAAGGATTAATGAAAAACTGTTTTTT.

The chain links TRBV29-1 to TRBJ1-1; D is unresolved. The CDR3 extends over 12 amino acids. Trimming cost V 5 bases and J 4 bases, with 11 bases left between them. In germline, CDR1 is SQVTM, CDR2 ANQGSEA. In nucleotides, the CDR3 is TGCAGCGTTACAAAAGGGAGCACTGAAGCTTTCTTT. Protein product: CSVTKGSTEAFF.

This clone has more than one count but fewer than ten. The CDR3 is CASSPTNRDSGVHF. The DNA for the CDR3 is TGTGCCAGCAGCCCGACAAATCGTGATAGCGGGGTCCACTTT. This chain links TRBV3-1 (or the pseudogene TRBV3-2) with TRBJ1-6, with D unresolved. Germline V gives CDR1 LGHDT, CDR2 YNNKEL (reference sequence). This CDR3 is built from 14 residues. V was clipped by 4 bases and J by 17 bases, with 21 bases between them.

This chain uses TRBV10-3 with TRBJ1-5, with D perhaps matching TRBD1 (6 bases). Per germline, CDR1 ENHRY and CDR2 SYGVKD. The CDR3 sequence is 15 residues long. With 4 bases removed from V and 5 bases from J, the gap between germline ends came to 15 bases. The CDR3 DNA reads as TGTGCCATCAGTGCCAAAGGGACACCCGATCAGCCCCAGCATTTT. It specifies CAISAKGTPDQPQHF.

The gene calls are TRBV6-2 or TRBV6-3 and TRBJ2-4; D possibly corresponds to TRBD1 (7 bases). Germline lookup yields CDR1 MNHEY and CDR2 SVGEGT. Trimming took off 6 bases at V and 8 bases at J, with 14 bases between the two ends. The CDR3 runs 13 residues. The CDR3 DNA follows: TGTGCCAGCAGCGACCGGGGGACAGACATTCAGTACTTC. Translated, it gives CASSDRGTDIQYF.

This clone was seen just once. The chain employs TRBV5-1 and TRBJ2-3; D is possibly TRBD1 or TRBD2 (5 bases each). The germline gives CDR1 SGHRS, CDR2 YFSETQ. The CDR3 contains 15 residues. Deletions cut 5 bases from V and 0 bases from J, with 13 bases between. CDR3 sequence (DNA): TGCGCCAGCAGTGGGGACGGAACTAGCACAGATACGCAGTATTTT. It is translated as CASSGDGTSTDTQYF.

This chain joins TRBV6-5 and TRBJ1-1, with 8 nucleotides matching TRBD1. V was clipped by 6 bases and J by 5 bases; unmatched bases: 11. Germline V gene lookup returns CDR1 MNHEY and CDR2 SVGAGI. The length of the CDR3 is 15 residues. This CDR3 is CASRRLTGEDTEAFF. The CDR3 nucleotides read TGTGCCAGCAGACGACTGACAGGGGAGGATACTGAAGCTTTCTTT.

The V call is TRBV27, the J call TRBJ2-4; 9 bases are a match to TRBD2. J lost 15 bases, V lost 5 bases, and 20 bases had no gene match. The germline V gene encodes CDR1 MNHEY and CDR2 SMNVEV (reference sequence). This CDR3 contains 16 residues. The CDR3 DNA sequence: TGTGCCAGCAGTAGAACCGGGACCGCGGGAGGGTCATTCACGTACTTC. Its protein is CASSRTGTAGGSFTYF.

V and J are TRBV6-1 and TRBJ1-4; the D gene is possibly TRBD1 (6 bases). V gave up 0 bases and J gave up 8 bases, with 16 bases separating them. The CDR3 totals 16 residues. The germline gives CDR1 MNHNS, CDR2 SASEGT. Here the CDR3 DNA reads TGTGCCAGCAGTGAAGCGCTCAGGGGACAAGGCGAAAAACTGTTTTTT. This translates into CASSEALRGQGEKLFF.

This chain connects TRBV9 to TRBJ2-1; 9 bases agree with TRBD2. The germline gives CDR1 SGDLS, CDR2 YYNGEE. This CDR3 is 16 amino acids long. The junction had 5 bases not matched to a gene; V was cut back by 1 base and J by 3 bases. The CDR3 bases are TGTGCCAGCAGCGTATCGGTAGCGGGAGTCTACAATGAGCAGTTCTTC. Its translation: CASSVSVAGVYNEQFF.

This clone was counted only a few times. J is TRBJ1-6 and V is TRBV10-3; D is ambiguous. CDR1 is ENHRY and CDR2 is SYGVKD in the germline V gene. The V gene lost 2 bases and the J gene lost 5 bases, with 10 bases spanning the gap. The CDR3 spans 15 residues. CDR3 amino acids: CAISEEPTHNSPLHF. In DNA form, the CDR3 reads TGTGCCATCAGTGAGGAGCCGACACATAATTCACCCCTCCACTTT.

There are a few counts of this clone. J is TRBJ2-2 and V is TRBV7-2, with 7 nucleotides matching TRBD2. Germline CDR1 SGHTA, CDR2 FQGNSA. The CDR3 contains 15 residues. Germline trimming cut 1 base from V and 3 bases from J; bases unmatched to any gene: 2. The CDR3 DNA reads TGTGCCAGCAGCTTAGTAGCGGGTTACACCGGGGAGCTGTTTTTT. Translating gives CASSLVAGYTGELFF.

This clone appeared a few times. The rearrangement links TRBV6-6 to TRBJ2-7, with a tentative D call TRBD1 (6 bases). This CDR3 is built from 12 residues. The germline V gene has CDR1 MNHNY and CDR2 SVGAGI (reference sequence). Trimming removed 9 bases at V and 3 bases at J, with 12 bases between. Written as DNA, the CDR3 is TGTGCCAGGACGGACAGATACTACGAGCAGTACTTC. Protein product: CARTDRYYEQYF.

The V gene is TRBV12-5, the J gene TRBJ1-4, with a weak D call TRBD1 (5 bases). The CDR3 has 15 residues. Per germline, CDR1 LGHNT and CDR2 FRNRAP. Trimming removed 1 base at V and 5 bases at J, with 11 bases between. In DNA, the CDR3 is TGTGCTAGTGGTTTGGGGGGGACCCTCAATGAAAAACTGTTTTTT. Amino acids: CASGLGGTLNEKLFF.